This T cell receptor (beta chain) came from a study of blood T cell repertoires in COVID-19. As for the study in general: COVID-19 samples, acute and convalescent, were from the United States, Italy and Spain.

How the authors handled the data: Estimated nucleated cell counts came from reference gene primer amplification. Libraries were prepared by immunoSEQ multiplex PCR; TCRdb keeps only in-frame clonotypes and omits some of them. D and trimming come from the DNA, and the V and J calls and clone size come from that table. The table records 95,000 to 120,000 clones, about 85% of them present only once. The receptor's source is a woman aged 60 to 75 with COVID-19, enrolled during active disease. Sequenced: peripheral blood.

The CDR3 loop reads CASSPGGHQETQYF. As DNA, the CDR3 is TGTGCCAGCAGCCCCGGGGGGCACCAAGAGACCCAGTACTTC. V is TRBV3-1 (or the pseudogene TRBV3-2) and J is TRBJ2-5; D might be TRBD2 (7 bases). This CDR3 has 14 residues. Germline CDR1 and CDR2: LGHDT and YNNKEL (reference sequence). Trimming pared 4 bases from V and 0 bases from J, leaving 9 bases between.